Many counts were recorded for the clone carrying this T cell receptor beta chain. Its target is not known. The ends lost 5 bases at V and 5 bases at J; junction bases unmatched: 12. The CDR3 has 15 amino acids. Germline V CDR1 and CDR2: MNHEY, SMNVEV (reference sequence). The entry originates in a study of CD8 T cells in ankylosing spondylitis. Study findings and constraints: Disease-associated clones were CD8+ and fairly uncommon in peripheral blood. Ankylosing spondylitis blood appeared to carry a characteristic TCR beta motif of fewer than 10 highly homologous variants. Matched synovial fluid from ankylosing spondylitis patients was reported to be enriched for disease-linked clones. A subset of motif variants has previously been described in the synovial fluid and blood of reactive arthritis.

TCRdb itself ran the 5' RACE reads through MiXCR, one entry per CDR3 protein. There are about 700,000 distinct CDR3 sequences in the sample; around 20% occur only once, and roughly a fifth lies in the top ten. The source is a male donor with ankylosing spondylitis. Input material: blood, either unsorted or a sorted T cell fraction (not recorded which). The gene calls are TRBV27 and TRBJ2-7, with 7 bases identical to TRBD1. The CDR3 protein is CASSPADRRPHEQYF. The CDR3 DNA sequence: TGTGCCAGCAGTCCGGCGGACAGGAGACCCCACGAGCAGTACTTC.